This passage covers 11 T cell receptor beta chains from one sample sequenced in a study of blood T cell repertoires in COVID-19. Some clones are missing from TCRdb's copy, which holds only in-frame ones; the method was immunoSEQ multiplex PCR. The data hold some 240,000 clones, with 80% to 95% observed a single time. The source material was peripheral blood. These TCRs come from a man aged 55 to 69 with COVID-19, enrolled during active disease.

This clone was observed once. This chain uses TRBV7-2 with TRBJ2-7; D uncertain. Looked up from germline, CDR1 is SGHTA and CDR2 is FQGNSA. V lost 1 base and J lost 1, with 8 bases in between. This CDR3 is 14 amino acids long. The CDR3 coding sequence is TGTGCCAGCAGCTTAGGAGAGTCATCCTACGAGCAGTACTTC. Protein: CASSLGESSYEQYF.

This clone was found a few times. V is TRBV28 and J is TRBJ2-2; TRBD2 is a possible D gene (5 bases). CDR3 length: 12 residues. The V gene's germline CDR1 is MDHEN and CDR2 SYDVKM. The germline V and J ends were trimmed by 6 bases and 9 bases, with 11 bases remaining between them. CDR3 DNA: TGTGCCAGCAGACGGACTTCTCGGGAGCTGTTTTTT. Translated: CASRRTSRELFF.

CDR3 protein: CASSPGEAEPQHF. CDR3 sequence (DNA): TGTGCCAGCAGCCCCGGCGAGGCTGAGCCCCAGCATTTT. The V call is TRBV9, the J call TRBJ1-5; D is unresolved. Trimming removed 4 bases at V and 8 bases at J, with 13 bases between. This CDR3 has 13 amino acids. Germline loops: CDR1 SGDLS, CDR2 YYNGEE. The complete variable domain, with remaining parts taken from reference TRBV9 and TRBJ1-5, reads DSGVTQTPKHLITATGQRVTLRCSPRSGDLSVYWYQQSLDQGLQFLIQYYNGEERAKGNILERFSAQQFPDLHSELNLSSLELGDSALYFCASSPGEAEPQHFGDGTRLSIL.

V gene TRBV3-1 (or the pseudogene TRBV3-2) combines with J gene TRBJ1-1; unclear D gene. Germline lookup yields CDR1 LGHDT and CDR2 YNNKEL (reference sequence). The CDR3 spans 13 residues. Trimming stripped 2 bases from V and 7 bases from J, with 11 bases between. The CDR3 DNA reads TGTGCCAGCAGCCAATCCCTCCCCAGTGAAGCTTTCTTT. This translates into CASSQSLPSEAFF.

The J gene is TRBJ1-5, the V gene TRBV6-5, with 11 positions matching TRBD1. The CDR3 totals 14 residues. The trim removed 6 bases at V and 3 bases at J, leaving 1 base unmatched. Looked up from germline, CDR1 is MNHEY and CDR2 is SVGAGI. CDR3 sequence: CASSGQGANQPQHF. DNA for the CDR3: TGTGCCAGCAGCGGACAGGGGGCCAATCAGCCCCAGCATTTT.

This chain uses TRBV19 with TRBJ1-2; TRBD1 might be the D (5 bases). V was trimmed by 7 bases and J by 8 bases, leaving 17 bases between them. Germline V gene lookup returns CDR1 LNHDA and CDR2 SQIVND (reference sequence). CDR3 size: 13 residues. CDR3 region: CASTGRGVGGYTF. CDR3 in DNA: TGTGCCAGTACCGGTCGGGGGGTTGGAGGCTACACCTTC.

The V call is TRBV3-1 (or the pseudogene TRBV3-2), the J call TRBJ1-2, with 12 bases that match TRBD1. The V gene end was trimmed by 1 base and the J gene end by 10 bases; junction bases not matched to a gene: 19. The germline V gene has CDR1 LGHDT and CDR2 YNNKEL (reference sequence). CDR3 size: 19 residues. CDR3 region: CASSQAIMGQGARRNDYTF. The CDR3 region has the DNA TGTGCCAGCAGCCAAGCTATTATGGGACAGGGGGCGCGACGAAATGACTACACCTTC.

This clone has a handful of counts. The J gene is TRBJ2-7, the V gene TRBV11-2; D may be TRBD1 (5 bases). This CDR3 is 15 amino acids long. Between the trimmed V and J ends, which lost 1 base and 2 bases, there was a span of 12 bases. Looked up from germline, CDR1 is SGHAT and CDR2 is FQNNGV. CDR3 in amino acids: CASSLAAGITYEQYF. CDR3 nucleotides: TGTGCCAGCAGCTTAGCGGCAGGGATCACCTACGAGCAGTACTTC.

The genes are TRBV5-1 and TRBJ2-1; the match to TRBD1 covers 8 bases. There are 14 residues in the CDR3. Trimming removed 4 bases from V and 2 bases from J; junction bases left unmatched: 2. Germline-derived CDR1 and CDR2 are SGHRS and YFSETQ. The CDR3 is CASSQGQAYNEQFF. The CDR3 nucleotides read TGCGCCAGCAGCCAGGGACAGGCCTACAATGAGCAGTTCTTC. The full variable domain, rest sourced from reference TRBV5-1 and TRBJ2-1, is KAGVTQTPRYLIKTRGQQVTLSCSPISGHRSVSWYQQTPGQGLQFLFEYFSETQRNKGNFPGRFSGRQFSNSRSEMNVSTLELGDSALYLCASSQGQAYNEQFFGPGTRLTVL.

The chain combines TRBV30 with TRBJ1-5; possibly TRBD1 for D (6 bases). The V end lost 2 bases, the J end lost 6 bases, and 14 bases lay between the germline ends. This CDR3 spans 14 amino acids. Germline CDR1 and CDR2: GTSNPN and SVGIG (reference sequence). CDR3 nucleotide sequence: TGTGCCTGGAGTCTCGGTCAGGGGAGTCAGCCCCAGCATTTT. Its translation: CAWSLGQGSQPQHF.

The V gene is TRBV11-2, the J gene TRBJ1-2; 7 nucleotides align to TRBD1. The CDR3 loop spans 14 amino acids. The trim removed 1 base at V and 6 bases at J, leaving 5 bases unmatched. Germline assignment: CDR1 SGHAT and CDR2 FQNNGV. The CDR3 nucleotides are TGTGCCAGCAGCTTAGCTGGGACAGCCAATGGCTACACCTTC. Translation gives CASSLAGTANGYTF.